What follows describes a single T cell receptor (beta chain). Membership in each cohort depended on participant-reported clinical history. The sample comes from a study of blood T cell repertoires in COVID-19. Here immunoSEQ multiplex PCR was the method, and the copy in TCRdb shows in-frame clones only, minus some. Found here are 300,000 to 350,000 clones, over 75% of them singletons; the top ten hold 5%. The CDR3 consists of 13 residues. V lost 7 bases and J lost 5; bases outside the gene matches: 7. CDR1 is MDHEN and CDR2 is SYDVKM in the germline V gene. The chain carries TRBV28 and TRBJ2-7; TRBD2 agrees at 8 bases. The source of this sequence is a man aged 25-40 years who had recovered from COVID-19. The specimen was PBMCs or T cells enriched from blood (not recorded which). The CDR3 region is CASIRAGENEQYF. CDR3 sequence (DNA): TGTGCCAGCATACGAGCGGGGGAAAACGAGCAGTACTTC.